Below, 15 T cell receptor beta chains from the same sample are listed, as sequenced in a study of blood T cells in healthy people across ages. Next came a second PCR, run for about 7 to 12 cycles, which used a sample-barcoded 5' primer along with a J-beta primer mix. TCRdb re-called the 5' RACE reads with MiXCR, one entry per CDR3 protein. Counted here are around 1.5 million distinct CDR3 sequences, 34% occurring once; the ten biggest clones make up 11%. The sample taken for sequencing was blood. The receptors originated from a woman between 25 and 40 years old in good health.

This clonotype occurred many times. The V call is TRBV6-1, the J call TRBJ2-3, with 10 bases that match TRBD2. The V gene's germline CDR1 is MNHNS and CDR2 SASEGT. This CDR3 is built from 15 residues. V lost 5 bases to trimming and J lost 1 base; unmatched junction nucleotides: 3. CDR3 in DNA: TGTGCCAGCAGTACCGGGACTAGCGGCACAGATACGCAGTATTTT. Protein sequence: CASSTGTSGTDTQYF.

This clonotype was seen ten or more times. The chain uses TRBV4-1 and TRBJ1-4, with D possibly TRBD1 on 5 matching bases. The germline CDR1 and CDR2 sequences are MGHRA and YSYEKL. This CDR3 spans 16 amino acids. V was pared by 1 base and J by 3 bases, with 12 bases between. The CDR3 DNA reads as TGCGCCAGCAGCCAAGCGGTAGGGGCGGCTAATGAAAAACTGTTTTTT. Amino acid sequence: CASSQAVGAANEKLFF.

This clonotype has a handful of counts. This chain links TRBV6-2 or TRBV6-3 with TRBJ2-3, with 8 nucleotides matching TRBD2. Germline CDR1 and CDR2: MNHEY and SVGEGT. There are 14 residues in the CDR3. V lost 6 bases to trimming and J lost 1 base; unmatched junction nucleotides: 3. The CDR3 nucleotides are TGTGCCAGCAGGGAAGCGGGAGGCACAGATACGCAGTATTTT. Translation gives CASREAGGTDTQYF.

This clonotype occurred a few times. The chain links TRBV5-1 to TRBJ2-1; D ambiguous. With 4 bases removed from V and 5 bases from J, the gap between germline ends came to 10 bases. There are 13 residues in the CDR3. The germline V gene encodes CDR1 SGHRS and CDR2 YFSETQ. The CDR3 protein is CASSLSHNNEQFF. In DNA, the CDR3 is TGCGCCAGCAGCCTCAGCCACAACAATGAGCAGTTCTTC.

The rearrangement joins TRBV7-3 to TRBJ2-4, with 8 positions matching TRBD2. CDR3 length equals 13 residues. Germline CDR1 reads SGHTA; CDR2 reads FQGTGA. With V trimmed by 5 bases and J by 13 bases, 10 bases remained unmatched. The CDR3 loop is CASSVTQGGGQYF. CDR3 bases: TGTGCCAGCAGCGTGACACAGGGCGGGGGGCAGTACTTC.

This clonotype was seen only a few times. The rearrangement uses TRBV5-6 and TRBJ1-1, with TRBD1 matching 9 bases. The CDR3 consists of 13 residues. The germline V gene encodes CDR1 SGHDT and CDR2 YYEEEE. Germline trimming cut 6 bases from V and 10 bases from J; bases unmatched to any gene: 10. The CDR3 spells CASTSGQGRGAFF. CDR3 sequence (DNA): TGTGCCAGCACCTCAGGACAGGGGCGGGGAGCTTTCTTT.

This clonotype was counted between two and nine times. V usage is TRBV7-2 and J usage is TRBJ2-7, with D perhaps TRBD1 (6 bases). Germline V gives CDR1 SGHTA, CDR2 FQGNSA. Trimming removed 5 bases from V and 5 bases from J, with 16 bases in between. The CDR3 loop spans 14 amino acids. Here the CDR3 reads CASSTMTGSHEQYF. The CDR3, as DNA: TGTGCCAGCAGCACCATGACAGGTTCCCACGAGCAGTACTTC.

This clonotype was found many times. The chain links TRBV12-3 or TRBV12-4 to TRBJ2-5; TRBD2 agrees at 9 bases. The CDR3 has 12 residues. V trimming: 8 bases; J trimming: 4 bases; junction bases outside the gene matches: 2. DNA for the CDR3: TGTGCCAGCGGCGGGGGGGCAGAGACCCAGTACTTC. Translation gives CASGGGAETQYF.

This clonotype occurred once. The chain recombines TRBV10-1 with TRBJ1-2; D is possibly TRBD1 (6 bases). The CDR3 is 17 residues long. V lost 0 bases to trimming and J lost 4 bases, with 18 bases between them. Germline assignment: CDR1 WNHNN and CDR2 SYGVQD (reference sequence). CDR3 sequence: CASSESTGPGSIYGYTF. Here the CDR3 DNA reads TGCGCCAGCAGTGAGTCGACAGGACCCGGCTCCATCTATGGCTACACCTTC.

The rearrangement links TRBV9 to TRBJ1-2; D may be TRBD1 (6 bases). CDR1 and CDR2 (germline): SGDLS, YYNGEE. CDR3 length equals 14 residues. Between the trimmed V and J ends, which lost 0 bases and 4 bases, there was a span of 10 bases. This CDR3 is CASSVDRGTYGYTF. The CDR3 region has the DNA TGTGCCAGCAGCGTAGATAGGGGGACCTATGGCTACACCTTC.

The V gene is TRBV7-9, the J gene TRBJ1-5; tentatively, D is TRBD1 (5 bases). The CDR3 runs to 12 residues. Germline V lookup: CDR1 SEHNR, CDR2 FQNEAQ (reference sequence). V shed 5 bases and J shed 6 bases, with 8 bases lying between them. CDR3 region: CASSTDSQPQHF. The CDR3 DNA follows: TGTGCCAGCAGCACCGACAGTCAGCCCCAGCATTTT.

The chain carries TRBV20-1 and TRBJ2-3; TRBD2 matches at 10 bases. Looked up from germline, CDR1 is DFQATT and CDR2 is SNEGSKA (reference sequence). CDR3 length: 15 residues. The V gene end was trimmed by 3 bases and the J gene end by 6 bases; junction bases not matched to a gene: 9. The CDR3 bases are TGCAGTGCTAGTATATTAGCGGGAGGAAGGGATACGCAGTATTTT. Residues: CSASILAGGRDTQYF.

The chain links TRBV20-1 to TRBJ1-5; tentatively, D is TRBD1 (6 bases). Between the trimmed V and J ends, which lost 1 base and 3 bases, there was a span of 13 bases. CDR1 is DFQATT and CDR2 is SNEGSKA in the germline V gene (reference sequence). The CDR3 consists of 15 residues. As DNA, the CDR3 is TGCAGTGCTAGAGCTCCTGGACAGTTCAATCAGCCCCAGCATTTT. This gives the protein CSARAPGQFNQPQHF.

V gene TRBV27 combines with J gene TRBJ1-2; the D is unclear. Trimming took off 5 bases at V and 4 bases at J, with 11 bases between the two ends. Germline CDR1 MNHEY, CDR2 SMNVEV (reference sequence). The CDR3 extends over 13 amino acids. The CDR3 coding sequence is TGTGCCAGCAGTCCCACACTTATCTATGGCTACACCTTC. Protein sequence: CASSPTLIYGYTF.

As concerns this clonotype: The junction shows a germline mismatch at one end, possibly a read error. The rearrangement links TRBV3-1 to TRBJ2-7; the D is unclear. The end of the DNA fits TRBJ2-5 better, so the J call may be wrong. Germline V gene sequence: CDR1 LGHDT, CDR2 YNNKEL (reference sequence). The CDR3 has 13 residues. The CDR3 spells CAGSQDVKETQYF. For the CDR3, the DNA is TGTGCCGGCAGCCAAGATGTCAAGGAGACCCAGTACTTC.